This TCR beta chain comes out of a study of CD8 T cells in Susac syndrome (dated by TCRdb to about 2019). About the investigation overall: Of the Susac syndrome patients who were sequenced, about 6 had clinically active disease and roughly 8 were in clinical remission. Repertoire sequencing was used to test whether CD8+ T cell activation and differentiation in Susac syndrome was antigen driven. At blood withdrawal, Susac syndrome patients were either therapy-naive, taking corticosteroids (in some cases with IVIg as well), or taking IVIg alone. Overall results and qualifications from the work: The CD4+ T cell repertoire of patients with Susac syndrome showed no detectable clonal expansion. The number of individuals in the TCR sequencing and HLA analysis was recognized as being relatively small.

Compared with germline, V lacks 0 bases and J lacks 3 bases; bases without a gene match: 1. The CDR3 spans 14 residues, from the cysteine through the phenylalanine. Solely the CDR3 DNA is kept, with 42 bases framed from the first base. CDR1 and CDR2 (SGHNT, YYREEE) derive from the germline V gene (reference sequence). A word on this clonotype: Its antigen specificity is not known. The record has no base qualities; no much larger clone is one base away.

Peripheral blood CD8+ and CD4+ T cells from healthy donors, Susac syndrome patients and multiple sclerosis patients were profiled using high-throughput TCR beta sequencing. Susac syndrome patients met recently defined diagnostic criteria for definite or probable disease. Bulk CD8+ and CD4+ T cells were purified by magnetic negative isolation, while CD8+ TEMRA cells were enriched using FACS. Blood was drawn into EDTA tubes, processed within 24 hours, and PBMCs were isolated by density gradient centrifugation. PBMCs intended for TCR sequencing were frozen in liquid nitrogen and were later thawed in a 37 degrees C water bath. The sorted or isolated CD4+, CD8+ and CD8+ TEMRA cells reached a purity of at least 90%. RNA was extracted using the RNeasy kit, and roughly 0.45 to 1 microgram was reverse transcribed with random hexamers. The immunoSEQ multiplex PCR assay, covering 54 Vbeta and 13 Jbeta segments, was used to amplify TCR beta CDR3 regions. Bias from PCR amplification was corrected by using a synthetic template baseline for primer optimization and for computational correction. The paper's processing steps were these. Reads were annotated to V, D and J genes according to IMGT and were analyzed with immunoSEQ Analyzer, with only productive sequences retained. Clonality was computed as one minus Shannon entropy normalized by log2 of the number of productive unique sequences. For each patient and control, public and private clones were evaluated within the 100 most prevalent clones. A clone was defined as Susac-specific if it was absent from the healthy and MS cohorts, from some 1,100 published viral clones and from other ImmuneACCESS disease sequences. In TCRdb, the public reads were trimmed at Q25 with fastp and aligned with MiXCR, with productive beta chains retained. Every CDR3 protein is listed once, alongside the most common genes and DNA of its rows. The V and J calls follow TCRdb's processing rather than the paper's. For this sample there are approximately 210,000 distinct CDR3 sequences; over 90% appear just once. The biggest ten clones account for roughly 0.14% of the sample.

The TCR sequence derives from a human donor with Susac syndrome. The chain employs TRBV5-4 and TRBJ2-5, with 8 junctional bases fitting TRBD2. Sequencing used CD4+ T cells from PBMCs. The nucleotides are TGTGCCAGCAGCTTGGAACTAGCGGAAGAGACCCAGTACTTC. This gives the protein CASSLELAEETQYF. Where the CDR3 stops, the reference TRBV5-4 and TRBJ2-5 genes take over; the full variable domain is ETGVTQSPTHLIKTRGQQVTLRCSSQSGHNTVSWYQQALGQGPQFIFQYYREEENGRGNFPPRFSGLQFPNYSSELNVNALELDDSALYLCASSLELAEETQYFGPGTRLLVL.